A single sample is the source of the 18 T cell receptor beta chains below, sequenced in a study of T cells in Graves' hyperthyroidism and ophthalmopathy. There were TCR beta CDR3 regions amplified from RNA transcripts. The TCR CDR3 first-round RT-PCR relied on the HTBI primer set. TCRdb redid the calling of the multiplex PCR reads with MiXCR, one entry per CDR3 protein. The sample records roughly 650,000 distinct CDR3 sequences, more than 15% being singletons. Sequenced sample: blood. Receptors originate from a woman between 40 and 50 years old with Graves' ophthalmopathy.

This clonotype was observed many times. The genes are TRBV11-1 and TRBJ2-1; no clear D gene. The CDR3 spans 15 residues. Germline V lookup: CDR1 SGHAT, CDR2 FQDESV (reference sequence). The germline V and J ends were trimmed by 6 bases and 0 bases, with 12 bases remaining between them. CDR3 DNA sequence: TGTGCCAGCAGTCCGGTTGCTAGCTCCTACAATGAGCAGTTCTTC. Protein: CASSPVASSYNEQFF.

This clonotype was seen only a few times. CDR3 sequence: CASKTSDTGELFF. CDR3 coding DNA: TGTGCCAGCAAGACTAGCGACACCGGGGAGCTGTTTTTT. V usage is TRBV6-4 and J usage is TRBJ2-2, with 8 bases aligning to TRBD2. This CDR3 contains 13 residues. Germline assignment: CDR1 MRHNA and CDR2 SNTAGT. Unmatched junction bases numbered 1, after V lost 7 bases and J lost 3 bases.

This clonotype was seen many times. This rearrangement joins TRBV12-5 to TRBJ1-1; D not resolved. The CDR3 runs to 14 residues. V was trimmed by 2 bases and J by 0 bases, leaving 7 bases between them. Germline CDR1 reads LGHNT; CDR2 reads FRNRAP. As DNA, the CDR3 is TGTGCTAGTGGTTTGTCCGGGGTGAACACTGAAGCTTTCTTT. Residues: CASGLSGVNTEAFF. Together with reference TRBV12-5 and TRBJ1-1, the CDR3 gives the full variable domain: DARVTQTPRHKVTEMGQEVTMRCQPILGHNTVFWYRQTMMQGLELLAYFRNRAPLDDSGMPKDRFSAEMPDATLATLKIQPSEPRDSAVYFCASGLSGVNTEAFFGQGTRLTVV.

This clonotype has a count of ten or more. The chain combines TRBV29-1 with TRBJ2-3, with D perhaps TRBD2 (5 bases). Germline V lookup: CDR1 SQVTM, CDR2 ANQGSEA. The CDR3 loop spans 15 amino acids. V shed 3 bases and J shed 2 bases, with 15 bases lying between them. CDR3 residues: CSVDIEGLYTDTQYF. The CDR3 DNA reads as TGCAGCGTTGACATAGAAGGACTCTACACAGATACGCAGTATTTT.

Many counts were recorded for this clonotype. The chain uses TRBV18 and TRBJ1-1, with D perhaps TRBD1 (6 bases). Germline assignment: CDR1 KGHSH and CDR2 LQKENI. The CDR3 length is 15 residues. The V end was cut by 3 bases, the J end by 3 bases, with 14 bases between. This CDR3 reads CASSPKQGRDTEAFF. CDR3 nucleotides: TGTGCCAGCTCACCCAAACAGGGACGGGACACTGAAGCTTTCTTT.

This clonotype was recorded many times. The chain has TRBV2 and TRBJ2-5, with D possibly matching TRBD1 (6 bases). Deletions cut 1 base from V and 3 bases from J, with 12 bases between. The germline V gene encodes CDR1 SNHLY and CDR2 FYNNEI. CDR3 size: 15 residues. Here the CDR3 reads CASSEETGSKETQYF. The DNA of the CDR3 is TGTGCCAGCAGTGAAGAAACAGGGTCGAAAGAGACCCAGTACTTC.

The rearrangement uses TRBV29-1 and TRBJ1-4, with D tentatively TRBD1 (5 bases). Trimming shortened V by 6 bases and J by 7 bases, and 15 bases separated the two germline ends. Germline V lookup: CDR1 SQVTM, CDR2 ANQGSEA. This CDR3 contains 13 residues. The CDR3 DNA sequence: TGCAGCGTCAAGGGGACGGTGGGTGAAAAACTGTTTTTT. Amino acids: CSVKGTVGEKLFF. Supplemented by reference TRBV29-1 and TRBJ1-4, the full variable domain reads SAVISQKPSRDICQRGTSLTIQCQVDSQVTMMFWYRQQPGQSLTLIATANQGSEATYESGFVIDKFPISRPNLTFSTLTVSNMSPEDSSIYLCSVKGTVGEKLFFGSGTQLSVL.

This clonotype has at least ten counts. This chain uses TRBV30 with TRBJ1-3; no clear D. The CDR3 has 14 residues. In germline, CDR1 is GTSNPN, CDR2 SVGIG (reference sequence). Between the trimmed V and J ends, which lost 5 bases and 4 bases, there was a span of 15 bases. CDR3 residues: CAWCQVRTGNTIYF. CDR3 nucleotide sequence: TGTGCCTGGTGCCAAGTGAGAACCGGAAACACCATATATTTT.

Concerning this clonotype itself: This may be a read error: a much more frequent sequence differs by one nucleotide. V is TRBV12-3 or TRBV12-4 and J is TRBJ1-2; no reliable D call. V gave up 8 bases and J gave up 4 bases, with 14 bases separating them. This CDR3 comprises 13 residues. CDR3 in DNA: TGTGCCAGCGTGTCCGGGCAAGGCTATGGCTACACCTTC. Its translation: CASVSGQGYGYTF.

This clonotype was recorded a few times. The chain carries TRBV29-1 and TRBJ2-7, with unresolved D. V dropped 4 bases and J dropped 3 bases, with 7 bases sitting between them. The CDR3 length is 11 residues. CDR1 and CDR2 (germline): SQVTM, ANQGSEA. Here the CDR3 reads CSVGLVYEQYF. In DNA, the CDR3 is TGCAGCGTTGGTCTGGTCTACGAGCAGTACTTC.

The chain combines TRBV7-9 with TRBJ2-2, with unresolved D. This CDR3 region has 14 residues. Trimming removed 5 bases at V and 1 base at J, with 8 bases between. Germline V gene lookup returns CDR1 SEHNR and CDR2 FQNEAQ (reference sequence). The CDR3 loop reads CASSPPLNTGELFF. CDR3 coding DNA: TGTGCCAGCAGCCCTCCACTGAACACCGGGGAGCTGTTTTTT.

This clonotype was observed a few times. The CDR3 nucleotides are TGCAGTGCTACCCCGGACAGGGAAGAGACCCAGTACTTC. Amino acid sequence: CSATPDREETQYF. V and J are TRBV20-1 and TRBJ2-5; TRBD1 matches 8 bases. The CDR3 contains 13 residues. Trimming cost V 4 bases and J 3 bases; bases outside gene matches: 4. CDR1 is DFQATT, CDR2 SNEGSKA, per germline (reference sequence).

This clonotype was picked up a small number of times. The chain combines TRBV6-1 with TRBJ2-4; D possibly corresponds to TRBD1 (6 bases). Germline V gene data show CDR1 as MNHNS and CDR2 as SASEGT. V dropped 6 bases and J dropped 4 bases, with 16 bases sitting between them. The CDR3 covers 15 residues. In DNA, the CDR3 is TGTGCCAGCAGGACCCCCCGGACAGTAAAAAACATTCAGTACTTC. This sequence encodes CASRTPRTVKNIQYF.

This chain uses TRBV30 with TRBJ2-3; D not certain. This CDR3 is built from 15 residues. From germline, CDR1 is GTSNPN and CDR2 SVGIG (reference sequence). Trimming cost V 5 bases and J 0 bases, with 15 bases left between them. CDR3 in amino acids: CAWGLPYTSTDTQYF. The DNA of the CDR3 is TGTGCCTGGGGGCTACCTTATACTAGCACAGATACGCAGTATTTT.

The chain links TRBV7-3 to TRBJ1-1, with a possible D match to TRBD1 (5 bases). The CDR3 is made up of 15 amino acids. The germline V and J ends were trimmed by 2 bases and 1 base, with 11 bases remaining between them. The germline CDR1 and CDR2 sequences are SGHTA and FQGTGA. The DNA of the CDR3 is TGTGCCAGCAGCTTAGGGGGGATTCCGAACACTGAAGCTTTCTTT. Translation: CASSLGGIPNTEAFF.

This clonotype was seen repeatedly, ten times or more. This rearrangement joins TRBV10-3 to TRBJ2-1; D might be TRBD1 (6 bases). The ends were cut back, 7 bases at V and 2 bases at J, with 9 bases in the middle. The germline V gene has CDR1 ENHRY and CDR2 SYGVKD. The CDR3 extends over 13 amino acids. The CDR3 bases are TGTGCCATCACACAGGGTCCCTACAATGAGCAGTTCTTC. This codes for CAITQGPYNEQFF.

This clonotype was seen a handful of times. Likely a read error: the CDR3 ends without its conserved phenylalanine or tryptophan. J is TRBJ2-2 and V is TRBV27; D may match TRBD1 or TRBD2 (6 bases each). Per germline, CDR1 MNHEY and CDR2 SMNVEV (reference sequence). The CDR3 covers 15 residues. V was pared by 5 bases and J by 3 bases, with 13 bases between. The CDR3 reads CASSPSRGDTGELFL. The CDR3 DNA reads TGTGCCAGCAGTCCCTCGAGGGGGGACACCGGGGAGCTGTTTTTA.

This clonotype showed up just a few times. The chain has TRBV28 and TRBJ1-4; no reliable D call. V lost 5 bases and J lost 8, with 15 bases in between. The CDR3 sequence is 14 residues long. Germline V gene data show CDR1 as MDHEN and CDR2 as SYDVKM. The CDR3 DNA reads TGTGCCAGCAGTCCTAGGTGGGTCGACGAAAAACTGTTTTTT. Amino acids: CASSPRWVDEKLFF.